The 28 T cell receptor beta chains given below trace back to one sample, sequenced in a study. TCRdb reprocessed the RT-PCR reads via MiXCR and lists one record per CDR3 protein. The sample lists more than 550,000 distinct CDR3 sequences, more than 13% occurring once. Input material: memory CD4+ T cells from blood. These receptors came from a female donor in good health, serving as a healthy control.

This clonotype turned up a few times. The chain recombines TRBV7-9 with TRBJ2-7, with 11 bases fitting TRBD2. Germline V gives CDR1 SEHNR, CDR2 FQNEAQ (reference sequence). CDR3 length: 17 amino acids. Trimming took 5 bases from V and 1 from J; bases not matched to a gene: 10. CDR3 loop: CASSPTSGRGSSYEQYF. Written as DNA, the CDR3 is TGTGCCAGCAGCCCCACTAGCGGGAGAGGGTCGTCCTACGAGCAGTACTTC.

This sequence joins TRBV20-1 and TRBJ2-2; D unresolved. Germline CDR1 DFQATT, CDR2 SNEGSKA (reference sequence). The V gene lost 0 bases and the J gene lost 7 bases, with 15 bases spanning the gap. The length of the CDR3 is 15 residues. The CDR3 here is CSARDQASPIGELFF. The CDR3, as DNA: TGCAGTGCTAGAGATCAGGCTAGTCCGATCGGGGAGCTGTTTTTT.

This clonotype was detected only a few times. The rearrangement joins TRBV18 to TRBJ2-5; no reliable D call. V was trimmed by 2 bases and J by 6 bases, leaving 4 bases between them. The CDR3 has 11 residues. Germline CDR1 and CDR2: KGHSH and LQKENI. CDR3 sequence reads: CASSPSKTQYF. The CDR3 DNA is TGTGCCAGCTCACCAAGTAAGACCCAGTACTTC.

There are a few counts of this clonotype. This chain uses TRBV12-3 or TRBV12-4 with TRBJ2-1; either TRBD1 or TRBD2 may supply D (5 bases each). The CDR3 runs 17 residues. Trimming removed 4 bases at V and 0 bases at J, with 16 bases between. The CDR3 bases are TGTGCCAGCAGTTCCCGGGACGGTACTATCTCCTACAATGAGCAGTTCTTC. Protein product: CASSSRDGTISYNEQFF.

This clonotype was detected only a few times. The chain carries TRBV30 and TRBJ2-5; D unclear. V was shortened by 8 bases and J by 2 bases, with 12 bases between the two germline ends. Per the germline V gene, CDR1 is GTSNPN and CDR2 is SVGIG (reference sequence). The CDR3 loop spans 12 amino acids. DNA for the CDR3: TGTGCCCCTGACCCTGCTCAAGAGACCCAGTACTTC. Its protein product is CAPDPAQETQYF.

The chain combines TRBV5-1 with TRBJ2-1; D might be TRBD1 (6 bases). Germline values: CDR1 SGHRS, CDR2 YFSETQ. The germline V and J ends were trimmed by 1 base and 9 bases, with 14 bases remaining between them. The CDR3 length is 14 residues. The CDR3 DNA follows: TGCGCCAGCAGCTTGAATACTCAGGGGAGTGAGCAGTTCTTC. This codes for CASSLNTQGSEQFF.

This clonotype was observed at least ten times. The chain has TRBV10-3 and TRBJ1-2; D perhaps matches TRBD1 (5 bases). This CDR3 comprises 11 residues. Germline lookup yields CDR1 ENHRY and CDR2 SYGVKD. V lost 5 bases to trimming and J lost 5 bases, with 6 bases between them. CDR3 region: CAISTGYGYTF. Written as DNA, the CDR3 is TGTGCCATCAGTACAGGTTATGGCTACACCTTC.

The chain joins TRBV29-1 to TRBJ1-1; D gene ambiguous. The CDR3 has 14 residues. Germline V gene lookup returns CDR1 SQVTM and CDR2 ANQGSEA. V lost 2 bases and J lost 0, with 10 bases in between. The CDR3 protein is CSVESPRLNTEAFF. The CDR3 coding sequence is TGCAGCGTTGAATCCCCCAGACTGAACACTGAAGCTTTCTTT.

This clonotype was seen a few times. V usage is TRBV7-2 and J usage is TRBJ2-5; D is uncertain. The V end was cut by 0 bases, the J end by 2 bases, with 13 bases between. There are 16 residues in the CDR3. CDR1 is SGHTA and CDR2 is FQGNSA in the germline V gene. The CDR3 region has the DNA TGTGCCAGCAGCTTAGCTTTCGTTCTGGGGCAAGAGACCCAGTACTTC. Translated: CASSLAFVLGQETQYF. The full variable domain, its missing parts supplied by reference TRBV7-2 and TRBJ2-5, is GAGVSQSPSNKVTEKGKDVELRCDPISGHTALYWYRQSLGQGLEFLIYFQGNSAPDKSGLPSDRFSAERTGGSVSTLTIQRTQQEDSAVYLCASSLAFVLGQETQYFGPGTRLLVL.

This clonotype was seen repeatedly, ten times or more. The CDR3 protein is CASSLRSAGGLTYNEQFF. The CDR3, as DNA: TGTGCCAGCAGCTTAAGGTCGGCGGGAGGTTTAACCTACAATGAGCAGTTCTTC. The J gene is TRBJ2-1, the V gene TRBV7-8, with 8 positions matching TRBD2. V gave up 2 bases and J gave up 2 bases; unmatched junction bases: 11. The CDR3 is 18 amino acids. CDR1 and CDR2 (germline): SGHVS, FQNEAQ. The full variable domain, in which reference TRBV7-8 and TRBJ2-1 provide the parts outside the CDR3, is GAGVSQSPRYKVAKRGQDVALRCDPISGHVSLFWYQQALGQGPEFLTYFQNEAQLDKSGLPSDRFFAERPEGSVSTLKIQRTQQEDSAVYLCASSLRSAGGLTYNEQFFGPGTRLTVL.

This clonotype was seen a few times. V and J are TRBV4-3 and TRBJ1-1; TRBD1 matches at 9 bases. In germline, CDR1 is LGHNA, CDR2 YSLEER. V shed 4 bases and J 1 base; nucleotides not matched to a gene: 28. The CDR3 length is 23 residues. CDR3 residues: CASSLRVSLGQGWVGEGNTEAFF. As DNA, the CDR3 is TGCGCCAGCAGCCTTCGCGTTAGTTTGGGACAGGGTTGGGTTGGGGAGGGGAACACTGAAGCTTTCTTT.

In this sample, this clonotype turned up many times. J is TRBJ1-5 and V is TRBV12-3 or TRBV12-4, with D tentatively TRBD1 (5 bases). V lost 8 bases, J lost 2 bases, and 10 bases lay in between. The CDR3 spans 13 residues. CDR3 nucleotide sequence: TGTGCCAGCGGGAGCAGGGGCAATCAGCCCCAGCATTTT. Translation gives CASGSRGNQPQHF.

The CDR3 nucleotides read TGCGCCAGCAGCCAACAAACGACAGGTTCCTATGGCTACACCTTC. This sequence encodes CASSQQTTGSYGYTF. The J gene is TRBJ1-2, the V gene TRBV4-3; tentatively, D is TRBD1 (6 bases). This CDR3 contains 15 residues. Looked up from germline, CDR1 is LGHNA and CDR2 is YSLEER. The V end was cut by 2 bases, the J end by 4 bases, with 14 bases between.

This clonotype was recorded at least ten times. The genes are TRBV5-1 and TRBJ2-5; D gene unclear. The CDR3 is made up of 12 amino acids. Trimming removed 0 bases at V and 5 bases at J, with 5 bases between. In germline, CDR1 is SGHRS, CDR2 YFSETQ. The CDR3 loop is CASSLVAETQYF. The CDR3 DNA follows: TGCGCCAGCAGCTTGGTTGCGGAGACCCAGTACTTC.

J is TRBJ2-3 and V is TRBV9; D not certain. V was shortened by 2 bases and J by 2 bases, with 9 bases between the two germline ends. The germline V gene has CDR1 SGDLS and CDR2 YYNGEE. The CDR3 is 14 residues long. CDR3 sequence reads: CASSVRTTTDTQYF. CDR3 coding DNA: TGTGCCAGCAGCGTCAGGACCACCACAGATACGCAGTATTTT.

In its sample, this clonotype was seen many times. V is TRBV18 and J is TRBJ2-5, with D unresolved. The CDR3 loop spans 14 amino acids. Trimming shortened V by 2 bases and J by 3 bases, and 10 bases separated the two germline ends. Germline V CDR1 and CDR2: KGHSH, LQKENI. The CDR3 sequence: CASSPALAEETQYF. CDR3 bases: TGTGCCAGCTCACCAGCACTGGCAGAAGAGACCCAGTACTTC.

The chain employs TRBV20-1 and TRBJ2-7, with D hard to call. The CDR3 covers 11 residues. Per the germline V gene, CDR1 is DFQATT and CDR2 is SNEGSKA (reference sequence). Trimming stripped 3 bases from V and 6 bases from J, with 9 bases between. CDR3 nucleotide sequence: TGCAGTGCTAGTCCTCTAGGCGAGCAGTACTTC. Translated, it gives CSASPLGEQYF.

This clonotype was counted only a few times. The genes are TRBV21-1 and TRBJ2-7; the table calls TRBD1, which could not be checked here. TRBV21-1 corresponds to a pseudogene. CDR3 length: 14 amino acids. The CDR3, as DNA: TGTGCCAGCAGCAAAGAGGACAGGGCGGAAGAGCAGTACTTC. It specifies CASSKEDRAEEQYF.

The chain has TRBV18 and TRBJ1-1; 9 bases match TRBD1. The ends lost 3 bases at V and 5 bases at J; junction bases unmatched: 10. CDR3 length: 16 residues. Germline lookup yields CDR1 KGHSH and CDR2 LQKENI. Here the CDR3 reads CASSPWPTGGGTEAFF. CDR3 DNA sequence: TGTGCCAGCTCACCCTGGCCGACAGGGGGTGGGACTGAAGCTTTCTTT.

At least ten counts were recorded for this clonotype. This chain connects TRBV20-1 to TRBJ1-2, with TRBD1 matching 7 bases. The ends lost 0 bases at V and 2 bases at J; junction bases unmatched: 0. The CDR3 consists of 13 residues. Germline values: CDR1 DFQATT, CDR2 SNEGSKA (reference sequence). The CDR3 sequence: CSAREQGNYGYTF. DNA of the CDR3: TGCAGTGCTAGAGAACAGGGGAACTATGGCTACACCTTC.

This clonotype was counted ten times or more. The rearrangement links TRBV20-1 to TRBJ1-5, with TRBD1 matching 8 bases. This CDR3 is 13 amino acids long. Germline V lookup: CDR1 DFQATT, CDR2 SNEGSKA (reference sequence). V lost 6 bases, J lost 2 bases, and 3 bases stayed unmatched. CDR3 residues: CSAATGGNQPQHF. Here the CDR3 DNA reads TGCAGTGCCGCGACAGGGGGCAATCAGCCCCAGCATTTT.

The chain uses TRBV27 and TRBJ2-5; TRBD2 matches at 7 bases. Trimming at V came to 2 bases and at J to 5 bases, leaving 17 bases not matched to a gene. The CDR3 is made up of 18 amino acids. Germline V gene sequence: CDR1 MNHEY, CDR2 SMNVEV (reference sequence). The CDR3, as DNA: TGTGCCAGCAGTTTAGGGAGGGATTTTGGGGGAGGGCGTGAGACCCAGTACTTC. This sequence encodes CASSLGRDFGGGRETQYF.

This clonotype was detected a few times. The CDR3 nucleotides read TGTGCCACCAGCAGAGGGGGACTAGCGGGAGGTTTGAACATTCAGTACTTC. Translation gives CATSRGGLAGGLNIQYF. This rearrangement joins TRBV15 to TRBJ2-4, with TRBD2 matching over 15 bases. J lost 7 bases, V lost 1 base, and 5 bases had no gene match. CDR1 is LNHNV, CDR2 YYDKDF, per germline (reference sequence). CDR3 length: 17 amino acids.

This clonotype showed up many times. V gene TRBV15 combines with J gene TRBJ2-4, with D unclear. Trimming stripped 8 bases from V and 8 bases from J, with 13 bases between. Germline values: CDR1 LNHNV, CDR2 YYDKDF (reference sequence). The CDR3 runs 12 residues. The chain's CDR3 is CATSRDWDIQYF. The CDR3 DNA is TGTGCCACCTCGCGAGATTGGGACATTCAGTACTTC.

V usage is TRBV20-1 and J usage is TRBJ2-1, with 12 bases aligning to TRBD1. Germline V gene data show CDR1 as DFQATT and CDR2 as SNEGSKA (reference sequence). J gave up 7 bases and V 1 base, and 2 bases lay outside the gene matches. The CDR3 totals 14 residues. The CDR3 loop reads CSARGDRGQNEQFF. The CDR3 nucleotides read TGCAGTGCTAGAGGGGACAGGGGGCAGAATGAGCAGTTCTTC.

This clonotype was seen at least ten times. The J gene is TRBJ2-7, the V gene TRBV2; D tentatively reads TRBD1 or TRBD2 (5 bases each). The CDR3 is 13 amino acids. CDR1 SNHLY and CDR2 FYNNEI come from the germline V gene. V lost 8 bases to trimming and J lost 0 bases, with 11 bases between them. The CDR3 region has the DNA TGTGCCAGCGGGGACGTATTCTCCTACGAGCAGTACTTC. Amino acid sequence: CASGDVFSYEQYF.

J is TRBJ1-2 and V is TRBV3-1, with TRBD1 matching over 9 bases. V was clipped by 6 bases and J by 5 bases; unmatched bases: 10. This CDR3 contains 15 residues. From germline, CDR1 is LGHDT and CDR2 YNNKEL (reference sequence). CDR3 sequence: CASSHRTGARYGYTF. The DNA for the CDR3 is TGTGCCAGCAGTCACAGGACAGGGGCAAGATATGGCTACACCTTC.

The chain uses TRBV20-1 and TRBJ2-3; 9 bases line up with TRBD2. This CDR3 contains 17 residues. Looked up from germline, CDR1 is DFQATT and CDR2 is SNEGSKA (reference sequence). The V gene end was trimmed by 0 bases and the J gene end by 4 bases; junction bases not matched to a gene: 11. The CDR3 spells CSARDKSRREGPDTQYF. CDR3 nucleotide sequence: TGCAGTGCTAGAGATAAGTCACGGCGGGAGGGCCCAGATACGCAGTATTTT.